The next 8 T cell receptor beta chains were all read from a single sample in a study of blood T cell repertoires in COVID-19. Data came from immunoSEQ multiplex PCR; TCRdb stores just in-frame clones and leaves some out. Of 60,000 or so clones in the sample, roughly 87% are singletons; the top ten hold 10%. The sequenced material came from peripheral blood. The source is a human donor with acute or convalescent COVID-19. The donor label of this sample is uncertain.

The chain joins TRBV28 to TRBJ1-5; 7 bases align to TRBD1. Germline values: CDR1 MDHEN, CDR2 SYDVKM. Losses at the gene ends were 6 bases for V and 3 bases for J; bases not matched to a gene: 5. This CDR3 comprises 14 residues. CDR3 loop: CASSRQGLNQPQHF. Here the CDR3 DNA reads TGTGCCAGCAGCCGACAGGGCCTCAATCAGCCCCAGCATTTT.

This clone has just a few counts. The chain is built from TRBV12-3 or TRBV12-4 and TRBJ1-1; the D gene is possibly TRBD1 (5 bases). The V and J ends lost 5 bases and 2 bases respectively, with 9 bases between them. The CDR3 runs 13 residues. The CDR3 DNA follows: TGTGCCAGCAGTAAACAGGCTAACACTGAAGCTTTCTTT. This encodes CASSKQANTEAFF.

CDR3 in amino acids: CASSVRQGAGDTQYF. The DNA for the CDR3 is TGTGCCAGCAGCGTCAGACAGGGGGCCGGTGATACGCAGTATTTT. This chain connects TRBV28 to TRBJ2-3; 10 bases are a match to TRBD1. Germline CDR1 MDHEN, CDR2 SYDVKM. J lost 6 bases, V lost 6 bases, and 9 bases had no gene match. This CDR3 spans 15 amino acids.

The chain is built from TRBV10-3 and TRBJ1-2; weak D call: TRBD1 (6 bases). The V and J ends lost 3 bases and 2 bases respectively, with 16 bases between them. The CDR3 consists of 16 residues. Germline assignment: CDR1 ENHRY and CDR2 SYGVKD. The CDR3 DNA follows: TGTGCCATCAGTGAAGGAAGTCAGGGGTCGAACTATGGCTACACCTTC. This codes for CAISEGSQGSNYGYTF.

V and J are TRBV21-1 and TRBJ2-7; the DNA was not compared with TRBD1, the D call given in the table. TRBV21-1 is recorded as a pseudogene. The CDR3 sequence is 16 residues long. The CDR3 DNA reads as TGTGCCAGCAGACTAGAAGACAGGACCCTTGGATGGGAGCAGTACGTC. This sequence encodes CASRLEDRTLGWEQYV.

This chain links TRBV25-1 with TRBJ2-2; 8 bases fit TRBD1. The V gene end was trimmed by 1 base and the J gene end by 5 bases; junction bases not matched to a gene: 9. This CDR3 spans 17 amino acids. Germline V gene lookup returns CDR1 MGHDK and CDR2 SYGVNS. CDR3 sequence (DNA): TGTGCCAGCAGTGAATCCCAGGGGGCTAGGGGGACCGGGGAGCTGTTTTTT. Translated, it gives CASSESQGARGTGELFF. Based on the CDR3 plus reference TRBV25-1 and TRBJ2-2, the full variable domain is EADIYQTPRYLVIGTGKKITLECSQTMGHDKMYWYQQDPGMELHLIHYSYGVNSTEKGDLSSESTVSRIRTEHFPLTLESARPSHTSQYLCASSESQGARGTGELFFGEGSRLTVL.

This clone was counted once. The chain couples TRBV7-8 to TRBJ2-7, with D possibly matching TRBD2 (6 bases). Between the trimmed V and J ends, which lost 9 bases and 4 bases, there was a span of 13 bases. The CDR3 has 12 residues. From germline, CDR1 is SGHVS and CDR2 FQNEAQ. CDR3 bases: TGTGCCAGTGGAGGGGCAGTTTACGAGCAGTACTTC. It encodes CASGGAVYEQYF.

J is TRBJ1-3 and V is TRBV7-2; perhaps TRBD1 as D (5 bases). Germline CDR1 SGHTA, CDR2 FQGNSA. The CDR3 sequence is 15 residues long. Trimming pared 5 bases from V and 0 bases from J, leaving 11 bases between. The CDR3 here is CASSPDRSSGNTIYF. As DNA, the CDR3 is TGTGCCAGCAGCCCTGACAGAAGCTCTGGAAACACCATATATTTT.